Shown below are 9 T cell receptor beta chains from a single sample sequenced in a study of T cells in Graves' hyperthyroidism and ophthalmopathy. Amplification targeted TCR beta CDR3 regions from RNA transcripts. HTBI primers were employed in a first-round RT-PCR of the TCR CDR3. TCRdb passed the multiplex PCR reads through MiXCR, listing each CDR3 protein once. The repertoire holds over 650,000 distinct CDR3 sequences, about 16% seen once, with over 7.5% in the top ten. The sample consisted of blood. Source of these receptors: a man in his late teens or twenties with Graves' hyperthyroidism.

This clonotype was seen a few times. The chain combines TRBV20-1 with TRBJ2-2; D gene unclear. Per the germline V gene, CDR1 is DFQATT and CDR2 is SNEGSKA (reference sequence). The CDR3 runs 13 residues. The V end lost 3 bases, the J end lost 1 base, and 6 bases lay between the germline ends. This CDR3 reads CSASTVNTGELFF. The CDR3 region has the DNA TGCAGTGCTAGCACAGTGAACACCGGGGAGCTGTTTTTT.

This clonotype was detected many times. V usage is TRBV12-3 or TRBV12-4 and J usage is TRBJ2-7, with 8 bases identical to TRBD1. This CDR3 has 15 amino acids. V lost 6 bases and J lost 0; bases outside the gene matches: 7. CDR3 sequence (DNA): TGTGCCAGCAGCCAGACAGGGGCTGGCTCCTACGAGCAGTACTTC. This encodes CASSQTGAGSYEQYF.

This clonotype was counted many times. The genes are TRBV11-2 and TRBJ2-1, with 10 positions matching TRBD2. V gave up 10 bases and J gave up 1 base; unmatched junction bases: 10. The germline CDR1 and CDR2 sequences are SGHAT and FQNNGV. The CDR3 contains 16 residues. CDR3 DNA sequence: TGTGCCACCTCGTTATCTAGCGGGAGTTCCTACAATGAGCAGTTCTTC. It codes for CATSLSSGSSYNEQFF.

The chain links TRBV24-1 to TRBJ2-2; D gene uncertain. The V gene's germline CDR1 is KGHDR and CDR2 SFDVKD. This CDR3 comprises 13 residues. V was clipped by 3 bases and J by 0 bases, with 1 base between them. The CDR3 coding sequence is TGTGCCACCAGTGATACGAACACCGGGGAGCTGTTTTTT. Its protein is CATSDTNTGELFF.

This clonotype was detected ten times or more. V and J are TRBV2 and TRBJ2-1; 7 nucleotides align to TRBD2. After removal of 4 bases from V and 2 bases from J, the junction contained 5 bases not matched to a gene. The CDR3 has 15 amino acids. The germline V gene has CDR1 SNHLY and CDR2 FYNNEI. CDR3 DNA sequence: TGTGCCAGCAGTGTACCAGCGGGAACCTACAATGAGCAGTTCTTC. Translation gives CASSVPAGTYNEQFF.

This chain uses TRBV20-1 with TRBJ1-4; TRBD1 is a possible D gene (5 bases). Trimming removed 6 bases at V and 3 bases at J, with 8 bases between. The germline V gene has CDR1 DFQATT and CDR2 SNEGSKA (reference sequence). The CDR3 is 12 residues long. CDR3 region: CSAAGSNEKLFF. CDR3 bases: TGCAGTGCCGCAGGGTCTAATGAAAAACTGTTTTTT.

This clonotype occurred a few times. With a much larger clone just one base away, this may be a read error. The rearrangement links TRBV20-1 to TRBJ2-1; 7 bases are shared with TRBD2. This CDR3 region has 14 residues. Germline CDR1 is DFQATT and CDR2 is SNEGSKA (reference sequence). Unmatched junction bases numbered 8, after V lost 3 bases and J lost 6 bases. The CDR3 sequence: CSARTGGSINEQFF. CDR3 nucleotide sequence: TGCAGTGCTAGGACTGGCGGGAGTATCAATGAGCAGTTCTTC.

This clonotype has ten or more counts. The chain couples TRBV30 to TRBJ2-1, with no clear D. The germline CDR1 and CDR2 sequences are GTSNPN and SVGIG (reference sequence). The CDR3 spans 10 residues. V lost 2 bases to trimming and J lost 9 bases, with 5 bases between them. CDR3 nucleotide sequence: TGTGCCTGGAGTACGGTTGAGCAGTTCTTC. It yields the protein CAWSTVEQFF.

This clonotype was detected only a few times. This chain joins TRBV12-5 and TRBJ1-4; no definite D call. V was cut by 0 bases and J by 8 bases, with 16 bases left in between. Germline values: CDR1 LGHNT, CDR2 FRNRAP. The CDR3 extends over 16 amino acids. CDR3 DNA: TGTGCTAGTGGTTTGGTACTTGGCAGACTTACCGAAAAACTGTTTTTT. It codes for CASGLVLGRLTEKLFF.